This T cell receptor beta chain was identified in a study of blood T cells in healthy people across ages (dated by TCRdb to about 2015). Regarding the research as a whole: In model experiments, roughly one uniquely barcoded TCR beta cDNA molecule per two T cells was captured by template switching. To track age-related changes in TCR beta repertoire diversity, the study relied on deep sequencing normalized with unique cDNA molecular identifiers. Four age groups were formed from the donors: young (average 16 years), middle-aged (approximately 39), aged (approximately 60) and long-lived (less than 85). To avoid experimental bias, donors of different ages were distributed randomly across sequencing lanes. Using the same blood draw, the study looked at two additional independent replicas of 1 million unique cDNA reads for two donors, one aged 18 to 29 and the other aged 80 or older.

Library construction relied on 5' RACE. For sequencing, an Illumina HiSeq 2500 was employed. A second PCR of about 6 to 11 cycles was performed with a sample-barcoded 5' primer and a J-beta primer mix. A template-switch 5' adaptor carrying 12 random nucleotides introduced a unique molecular identifier onto each TCR beta cDNA molecule. Each sample yielded at least 2.5 million CDR3-containing paired-end reads. First-strand cDNA synthesis was performed from all RNA using the Mint cDNA synthesis kit, with priming by a TRBC-specific oligonucleotide. Following uracil-DNA glycosylase treatment, a first 18-cycle PCR with universal primers M1SS and BC2_uni_R was performed on all cDNA. The source study handled its data this way. For normalization, 1 million high-quality reads, each with a distinct molecular identifier, were randomly selected from each sample. Reads with shared molecular identifiers were discarded instead of being binned into consensus sequences. MiTCR, with a Q25 quality threshold and the strictest error-elimination algorithm, was used for CDR3 identification, clonotype clustering and error correction. A nonparametric unseen species model with Euler transformation was used to estimate lower-bound total TCR beta diversity. Clones were called with MiXCR by TCRdb after fastp trimmed the public reads at Q25, and only in-frame beta chains were retained. Rows merge per CDR3 protein into single entries with the most common DNA and genes. None of the V and J calls come from the authors' own analysis; TCRdb made them. The sample has some 1.4 million distinct CDR3 sequences on record, around two fifths of them singletons. The top ten hold 7.9% of the sample.

About this clonotype: There is no known antigen for this receptor. Nothing much larger sits one base from this clone, and base qualities are not available.

Broader findings and caveats from the paper: Compared with the aged group, the long-lived group had more naive CD4+ T cells, fewer expanded clones and increased TCR diversity, a pattern suggesting age selection. As age increased, observed TCR beta diversity per million T cells dropped in a roughly linear way, and a significant reduction was already evident by age 40. Donor CMV infection status was unknown, potentially confounding age-related changes in expanded clonotypes. Estimates of total diversity based on one million sequenced T cells were considered lower bounds and underestimates. Because profiling used bulk unsorted PBMCs, naive and antigen-experienced compartments could not be compared conclusively. There was a strong correlation between observed TCR beta diversity and the percentage of naive T cells measured by flow cytometry.

Systemically healthy Caucasian individuals from Russia, some 40 in total and aged roughly 6 to 95 years, were included as donors. Roughly 9.5 milliliters of peripheral blood were drawn from each donor into EDTA-treated Vacutainer tubes. Ficoll-Paque density-gradient centrifugation was used to isolate PBMCs, with at least 7 million per sample. Total RNA was extracted from PBMCs with Trizol reagent, with at least 5 micrograms obtained per sample. For every donor, an aliquot of PBMCs went through flow cytometry to measure the percentages of naive CD45RAhigh/CD27high T cells. Counted from cysteine to phenylalanine, this CDR3 has 19 amino acids. The kept DNA is CDR3 alone, 57 bases in frame from the first base. Based on the germline V gene (reference sequence), the CDR1 and CDR2 sequences are LGHDT and YNNKEL. V loses 7 bases at its end and J loses 0 bases; junction bases beyond the gene matches: 16.

This TCR came from a woman younger than 35 in good health. The chain is encoded by TRBV3-1 joined to TRBJ1-3, with TRBD1 identical over 9 junction bases. What was sequenced was blood. The CDR3 protein is CASKPGTGKSSFSGNTIYF. The DNA reads as follows: TGTGCCAGCAAACCCGGGACAGGGAAATCCTCTTTCTCTGGAAACACCATATATTTT.